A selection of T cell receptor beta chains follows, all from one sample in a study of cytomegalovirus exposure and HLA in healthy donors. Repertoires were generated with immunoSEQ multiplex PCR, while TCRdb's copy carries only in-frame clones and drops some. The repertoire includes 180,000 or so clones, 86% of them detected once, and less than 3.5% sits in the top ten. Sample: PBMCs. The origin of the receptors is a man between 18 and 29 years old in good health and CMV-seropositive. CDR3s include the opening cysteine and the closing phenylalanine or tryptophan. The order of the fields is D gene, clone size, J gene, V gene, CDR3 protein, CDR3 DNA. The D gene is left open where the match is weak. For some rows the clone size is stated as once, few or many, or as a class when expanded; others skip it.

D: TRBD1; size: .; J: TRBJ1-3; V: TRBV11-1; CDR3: CASSSGTGSGNTIYF; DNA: TGTGCCAGCAGCTCCGGGACAGGATCTGGAAACACCATATATTTT
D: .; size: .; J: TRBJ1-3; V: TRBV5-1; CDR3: CASSLVSGNTIYF; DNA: TGCGCCAGCAGCTTGGTGTCGGGAAACACCATATATTTT
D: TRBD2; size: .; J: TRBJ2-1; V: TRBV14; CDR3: CASSLLLYGGTPNEQFF; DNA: TGTGCCAGCAGCCTTCTACTATACGGGGGGACCCCTAATGAGCAGTTCTTC
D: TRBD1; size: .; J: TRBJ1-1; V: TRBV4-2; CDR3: CASSTGTVNTEAFF; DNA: TGTGCCAGCAGCACTGGGACAGTAAACACTGAAGCTTTCTTT
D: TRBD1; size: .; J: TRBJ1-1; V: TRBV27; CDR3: CASTRGTGNTEAFF; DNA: TGTGCCAGCACTCGTGGGACAGGGAACACTGAAGCTTTCTTT
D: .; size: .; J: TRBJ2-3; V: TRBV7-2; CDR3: CASSLDGNTDTQYF; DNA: TGTGCCAGCAGCTTAGATGGCAACACAGATACGCAGTATTTT
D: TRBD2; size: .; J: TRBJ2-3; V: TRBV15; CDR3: CATSSRTSAATDTQYF; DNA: TGTGCCACCAGCTCCCGGACTAGCGCGGCTACAGATACGCAGTATTTT
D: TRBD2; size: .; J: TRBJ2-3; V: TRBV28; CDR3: CASSAPGGRKDTQYF; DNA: TGTGCCAGCAGTGCCCCGGGAGGGCGGAAAGATACGCAGTATTTT
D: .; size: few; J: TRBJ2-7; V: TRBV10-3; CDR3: CATYDSYEQYF; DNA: TGTGCCACCTACGACAGCTACGAGCAGTACTTC
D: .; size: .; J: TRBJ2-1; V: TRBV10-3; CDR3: CAISPRVLGASVYNEQFF; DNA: TGTGCCATCAGTCCGAGGGTTTTGGGGGCCTCCGTCTACAATGAGCAGTTCTTC
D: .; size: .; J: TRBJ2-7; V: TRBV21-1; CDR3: CAAEVAGGYEQYF; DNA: TGTGCCGCGGAGGTAGCGGGAGGTTACGAGCAGTACTTC